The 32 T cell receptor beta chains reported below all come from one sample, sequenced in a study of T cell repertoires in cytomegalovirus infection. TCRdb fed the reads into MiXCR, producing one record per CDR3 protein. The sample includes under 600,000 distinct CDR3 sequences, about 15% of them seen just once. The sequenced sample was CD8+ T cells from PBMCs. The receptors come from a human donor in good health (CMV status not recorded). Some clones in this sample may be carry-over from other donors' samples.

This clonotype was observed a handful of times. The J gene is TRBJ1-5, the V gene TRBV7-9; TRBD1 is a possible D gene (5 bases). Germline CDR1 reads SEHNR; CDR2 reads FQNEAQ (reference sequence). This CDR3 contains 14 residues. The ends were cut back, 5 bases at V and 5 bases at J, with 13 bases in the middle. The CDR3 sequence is CASSLDLGDQPQHF. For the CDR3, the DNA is TGTGCCAGCAGCCTAGATTTGGGGGATCAGCCCCAGCATTTT.

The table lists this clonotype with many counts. CDR3 amino acids: CASSPGQINEAFF. In DNA form, the CDR3 reads TGCGCCAGCAGCCCGGGACAGATAAATGAAGCTTTCTTT. The J gene is TRBJ1-1, the V gene TRBV10-1, with TRBD1 matching 7 bases. V shed 6 bases, J shed 7 bases, and the junction held 8 bases outside the gene matches. CDR1 and CDR2 from the germline V gene are WNHNN and SYGVQD (reference sequence). CDR3 length: 13 amino acids.

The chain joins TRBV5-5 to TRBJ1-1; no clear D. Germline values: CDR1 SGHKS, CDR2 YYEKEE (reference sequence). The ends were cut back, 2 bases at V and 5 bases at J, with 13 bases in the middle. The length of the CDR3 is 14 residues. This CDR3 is CASSFGWTVTEAFF. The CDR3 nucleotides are TGTGCCAGCAGCTTTGGTTGGACGGTTACTGAAGCTTTCTTT.

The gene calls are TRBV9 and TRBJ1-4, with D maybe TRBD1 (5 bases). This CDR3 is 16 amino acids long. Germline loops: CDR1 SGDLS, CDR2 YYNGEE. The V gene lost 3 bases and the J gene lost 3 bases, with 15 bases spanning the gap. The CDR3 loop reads CASSGSRDDANEKLFF. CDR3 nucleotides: TGTGCCAGCAGCGGATCACGGGACGACGCTAATGAAAAACTGTTTTTT. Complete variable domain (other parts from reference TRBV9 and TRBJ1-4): DSGVTQTPKHLITATGQRVTLRCSPRSGDLSVYWYQQSLDQGLQFLIQYYNGEERAKGNILERFSAQQFPDLHSELNLSSLELGDSALYFCASSGSRDDANEKLFFGSGTQLSVL.

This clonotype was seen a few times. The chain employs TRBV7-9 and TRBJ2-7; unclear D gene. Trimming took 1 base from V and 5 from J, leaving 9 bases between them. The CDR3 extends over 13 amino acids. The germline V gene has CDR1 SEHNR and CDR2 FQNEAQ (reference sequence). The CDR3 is CASSLVVGNEQYF. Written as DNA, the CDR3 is TGTGCCAGCAGCTTAGTGGTGGGAAACGAGCAGTACTTC. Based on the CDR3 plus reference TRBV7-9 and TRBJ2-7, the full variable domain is DTGVSQNPRHKITKRGQNVTFRCDPISEHNRLYWYRQTLGQGPEFLTYFQNEAQLEKSRLLSDRFSAERPKGSFSTLEIQRTEQGDSAMYLCASSLVVGNEQYFGPGTRLTVT.

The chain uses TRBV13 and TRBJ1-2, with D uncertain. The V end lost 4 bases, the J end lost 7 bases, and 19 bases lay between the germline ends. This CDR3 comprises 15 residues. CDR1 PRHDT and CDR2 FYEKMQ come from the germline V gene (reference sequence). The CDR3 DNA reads TGTGCCAGCAGCTCCTGGACGGTGGTGTACGGTGGCTACACCTTC. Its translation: CASSSWTVVYGGYTF.

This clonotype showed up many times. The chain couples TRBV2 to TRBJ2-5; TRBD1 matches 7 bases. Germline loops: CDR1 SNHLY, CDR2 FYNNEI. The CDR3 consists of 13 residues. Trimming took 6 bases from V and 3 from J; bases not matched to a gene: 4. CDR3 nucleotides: TGTGCCAGCAGAGGGACAGCGGAAGAGACCCAGTACTTC. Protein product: CASRGTAEETQYF.

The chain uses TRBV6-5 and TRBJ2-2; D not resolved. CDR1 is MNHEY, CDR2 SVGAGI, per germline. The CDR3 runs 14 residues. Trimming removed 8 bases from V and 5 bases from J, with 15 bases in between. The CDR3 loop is CASDNRPGTGELFF. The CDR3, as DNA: TGTGCCAGCGATAATAGGCCCGGGACCGGGGAGCTGTTTTTT.

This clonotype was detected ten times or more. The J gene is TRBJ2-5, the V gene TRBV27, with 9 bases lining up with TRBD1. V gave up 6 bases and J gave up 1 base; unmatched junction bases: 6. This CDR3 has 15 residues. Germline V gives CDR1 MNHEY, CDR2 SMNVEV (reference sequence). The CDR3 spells CASSYRGRPQETQYF. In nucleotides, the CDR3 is TGTGCCAGCAGCTACAGGGGGCGGCCCCAAGAGACCCAGTACTTC.

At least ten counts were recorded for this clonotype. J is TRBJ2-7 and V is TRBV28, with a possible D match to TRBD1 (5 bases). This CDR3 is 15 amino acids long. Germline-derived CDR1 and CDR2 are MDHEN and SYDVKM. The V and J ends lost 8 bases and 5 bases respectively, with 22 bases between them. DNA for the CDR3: TGTGCCAGCCCCCCAGGGCGAACAACCATCAACGAGCAGTACTTC. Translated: CASPPGRTTINEQYF.

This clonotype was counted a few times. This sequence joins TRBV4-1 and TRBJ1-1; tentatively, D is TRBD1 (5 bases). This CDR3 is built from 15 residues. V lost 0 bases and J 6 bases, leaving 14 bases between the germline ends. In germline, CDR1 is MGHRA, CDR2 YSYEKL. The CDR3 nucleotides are TGCGCCAGCAGCCAAGATATGTTTACAGGAGCTGAAGCTTTCTTT. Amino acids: CASSQDMFTGAEAFF.

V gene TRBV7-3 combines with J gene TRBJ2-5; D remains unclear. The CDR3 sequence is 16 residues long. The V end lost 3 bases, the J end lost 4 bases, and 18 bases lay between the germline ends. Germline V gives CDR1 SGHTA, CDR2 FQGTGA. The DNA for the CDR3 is TGTGCCAGCAGCTTTTTCGGAACCCATAAGCCAGAGACCCAGTACTTC. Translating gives CASSFFGTHKPETQYF.

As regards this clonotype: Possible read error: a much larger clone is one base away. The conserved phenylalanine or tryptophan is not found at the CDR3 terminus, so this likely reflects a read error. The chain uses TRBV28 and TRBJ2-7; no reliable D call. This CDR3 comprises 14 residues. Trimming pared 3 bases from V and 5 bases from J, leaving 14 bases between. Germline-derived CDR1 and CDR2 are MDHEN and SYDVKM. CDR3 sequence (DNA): TGTGCCAGCAGTTTGTTCTGGCGGATCGACGAGCAGTACTTA. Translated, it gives CASSLFWRIDEQYL.

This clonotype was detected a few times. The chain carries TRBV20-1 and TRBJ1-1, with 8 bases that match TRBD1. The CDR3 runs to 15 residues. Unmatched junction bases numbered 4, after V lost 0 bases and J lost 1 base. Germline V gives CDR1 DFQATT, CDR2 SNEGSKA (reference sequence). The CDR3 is CSARDTGTGNTEAFF. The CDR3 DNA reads TGCAGTGCTAGAGACACCGGGACAGGGAACACTGAAGCTTTCTTT.

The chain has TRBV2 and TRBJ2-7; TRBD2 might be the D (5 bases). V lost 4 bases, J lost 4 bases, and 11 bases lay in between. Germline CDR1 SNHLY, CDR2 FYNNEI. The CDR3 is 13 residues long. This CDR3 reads CASSGSLGYEQYF. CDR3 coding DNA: TGTGCCAGCAGTGGTTCACTAGGATACGAGCAGTACTTC.

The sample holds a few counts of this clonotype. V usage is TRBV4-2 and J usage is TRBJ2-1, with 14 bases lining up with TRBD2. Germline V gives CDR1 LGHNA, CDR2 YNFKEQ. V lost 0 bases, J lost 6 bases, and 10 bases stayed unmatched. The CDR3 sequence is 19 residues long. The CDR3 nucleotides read TGTGCCAGCAGCCAAGATTCGACTAGCGGGAGGGCCAGGGGCAATGAGCAGTTCTTC. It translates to CASSQDSTSGRARGNEQFF.

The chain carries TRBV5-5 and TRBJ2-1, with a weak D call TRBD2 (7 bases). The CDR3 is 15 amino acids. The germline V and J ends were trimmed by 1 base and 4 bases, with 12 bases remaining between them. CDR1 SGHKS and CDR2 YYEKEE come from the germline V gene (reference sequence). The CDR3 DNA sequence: TGTGCCAGCAGCTTGAGGGGGGAGGGTTACAATGAGCAGTTCTTC. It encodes CASSLRGEGYNEQFF.

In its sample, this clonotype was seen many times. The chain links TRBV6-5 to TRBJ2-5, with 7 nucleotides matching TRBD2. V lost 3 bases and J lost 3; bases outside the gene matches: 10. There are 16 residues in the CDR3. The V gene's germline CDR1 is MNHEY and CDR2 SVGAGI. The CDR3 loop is CASSYVAGGEKETQYF. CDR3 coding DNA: TGTGCCAGCAGTTATGTAGCTGGGGGGGAGAAAGAGACCCAGTACTTC.

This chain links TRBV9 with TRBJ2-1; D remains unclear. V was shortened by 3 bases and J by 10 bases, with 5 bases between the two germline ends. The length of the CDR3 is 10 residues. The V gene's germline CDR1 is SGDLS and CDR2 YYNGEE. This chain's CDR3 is CASSGEEQFF. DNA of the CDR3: TGTGCCAGCAGCGGCGAAGAGCAGTTCTTC.

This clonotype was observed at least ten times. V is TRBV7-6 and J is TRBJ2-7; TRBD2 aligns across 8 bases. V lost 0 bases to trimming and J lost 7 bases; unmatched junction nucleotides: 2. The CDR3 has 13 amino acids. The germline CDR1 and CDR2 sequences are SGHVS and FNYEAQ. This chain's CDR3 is CASSLARGVEQYF. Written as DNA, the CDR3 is TGTGCCAGCAGCTTAGCGCGGGGGGTTGAGCAGTACTTC.

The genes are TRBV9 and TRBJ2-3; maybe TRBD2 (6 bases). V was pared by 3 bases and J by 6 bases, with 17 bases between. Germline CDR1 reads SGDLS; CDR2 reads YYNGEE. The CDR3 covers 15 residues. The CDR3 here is CASSDSVAEGDTQYF. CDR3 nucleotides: TGTGCCAGCAGCGACTCGGTAGCGGAGGGGGATACGCAGTATTTT.

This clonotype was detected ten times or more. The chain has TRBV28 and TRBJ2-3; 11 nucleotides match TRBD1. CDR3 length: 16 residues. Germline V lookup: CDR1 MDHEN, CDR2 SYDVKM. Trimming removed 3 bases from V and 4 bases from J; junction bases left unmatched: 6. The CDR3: CASSFVDRGQADTQYF. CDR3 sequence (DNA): TGTGCCAGCAGTTTTGTGGACAGGGGGCAGGCAGATACGCAGTATTTT.

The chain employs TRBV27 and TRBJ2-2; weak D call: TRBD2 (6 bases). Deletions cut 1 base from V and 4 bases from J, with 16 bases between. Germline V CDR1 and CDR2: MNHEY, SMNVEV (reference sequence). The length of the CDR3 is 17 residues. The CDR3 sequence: CASSLWGGRDLTGELFF. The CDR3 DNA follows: TGTGCCAGCAGTTTATGGGGCGGGCGGGACCTCACCGGGGAGCTGTTTTTT.

The CDR3 coding sequence is TGCGCCAGCAGCCAAGGGGGCATGTACAATGAGCAGTTCTTC. Its protein is CASSQGGMYNEQFF. The chain is built from TRBV4-1 and TRBJ2-1; a weak D match, TRBD1 (5 bases). The V gene lost 1 base and the J gene lost 4 bases, with 8 bases spanning the gap. The CDR3 covers 14 residues. The germline V gene encodes CDR1 MGHRA and CDR2 YSYEKL.

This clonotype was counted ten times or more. CDR3 nucleotides: TGTGCCAGCAGCTTAATTTCCAGGGGATTGAACACTGAAGCTTTCTTT. The encoded protein is CASSLISRGLNTEAFF. This rearrangement joins TRBV7-6 to TRBJ1-1, with D maybe TRBD1 (6 bases). The V and J ends lost 2 bases and 0 bases respectively, with 13 bases between them. The CDR3 runs 16 residues. Germline CDR1 and CDR2: SGHVS and FNYEAQ.

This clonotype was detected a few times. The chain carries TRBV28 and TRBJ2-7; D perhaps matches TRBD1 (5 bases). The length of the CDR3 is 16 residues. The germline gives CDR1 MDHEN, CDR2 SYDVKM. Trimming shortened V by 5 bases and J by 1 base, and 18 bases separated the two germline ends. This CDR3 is CASSVGIGVRSYEQYF. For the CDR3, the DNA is TGTGCCAGCAGTGTAGGGATAGGGGTGAGATCCTACGAGCAGTACTTC.

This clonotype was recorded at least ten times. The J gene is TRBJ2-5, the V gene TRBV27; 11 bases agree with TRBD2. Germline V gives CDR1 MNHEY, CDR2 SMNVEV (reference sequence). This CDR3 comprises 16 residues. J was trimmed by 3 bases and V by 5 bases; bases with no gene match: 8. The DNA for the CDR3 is TGTGCCAGCAGTCCGGAGACTAGCGGGGTAAAAGAGACCCAGTACTTC. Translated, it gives CASSPETSGVKETQYF.

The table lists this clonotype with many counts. CDR3 in amino acids: CASNSPRGSSTEAFF. The CDR3 DNA reads TGTGCCAGCAATTCCCCCCGAGGTAGCAGCACTGAAGCTTTCTTT. The J gene is TRBJ1-1, the V gene TRBV28; D uncertain. Germline V CDR1 and CDR2: MDHEN, SYDVKM. The V gene lost 7 bases and the J gene lost 4 bases, with 19 bases spanning the gap. This CDR3 is 15 amino acids long.

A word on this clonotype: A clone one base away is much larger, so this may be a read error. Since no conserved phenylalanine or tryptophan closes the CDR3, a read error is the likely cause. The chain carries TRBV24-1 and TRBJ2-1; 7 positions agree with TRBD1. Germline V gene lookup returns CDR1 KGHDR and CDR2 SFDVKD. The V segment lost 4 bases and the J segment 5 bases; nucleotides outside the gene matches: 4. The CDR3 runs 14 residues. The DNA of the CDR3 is TGTGCCACCAGTGACTGGGACAGCAACAATGAGCAGTTCTTA. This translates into CATSDWDSNNEQFL.

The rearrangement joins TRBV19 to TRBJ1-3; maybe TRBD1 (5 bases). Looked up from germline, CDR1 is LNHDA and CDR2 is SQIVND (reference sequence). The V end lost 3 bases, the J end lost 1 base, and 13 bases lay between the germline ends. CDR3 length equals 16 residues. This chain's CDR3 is CASSIRGQRSGNTIYF. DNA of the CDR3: TGTGCCAGTAGTATTAGGGGCCAGAGGTCTGGAAACACCATATATTTT.

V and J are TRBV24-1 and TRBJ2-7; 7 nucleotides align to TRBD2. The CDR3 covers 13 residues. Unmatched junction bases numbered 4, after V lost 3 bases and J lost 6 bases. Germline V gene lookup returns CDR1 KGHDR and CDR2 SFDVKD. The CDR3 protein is CATSDRTSIEQYF. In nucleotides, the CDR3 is TGTGCCACCAGTGATCGGACTAGTATCGAGCAGTACTTC.

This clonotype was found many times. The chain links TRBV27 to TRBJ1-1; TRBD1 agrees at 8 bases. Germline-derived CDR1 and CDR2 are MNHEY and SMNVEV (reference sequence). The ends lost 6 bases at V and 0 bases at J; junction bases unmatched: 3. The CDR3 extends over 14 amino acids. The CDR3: CASSHRGLNTEAFF. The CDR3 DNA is TGTGCCAGCAGCCACAGGGGGTTGAACACTGAAGCTTTCTTT.